This T cell receptor (beta chain) was profiled in a study of cytomegalovirus exposure and HLA in healthy donors. Study-wide points: Some TCR beta chains (164 of them) were listed as cytomegalovirus-associated. Later analysis identified several of the most significant clusters that appeared linked to common viral pathogens. When analyzed later, the rates of TCR association showed variation by HLA locus, with DRB1 the most and HLA-C the fewest.

The CDR3 totals 14 residues. The germline gives CDR1 MDHEN, CDR2 SYDVKM. V was shortened by 2 bases and J by 11 bases, with 18 bases between the two germline ends. This clone was observed a few times. Its antigen is not known. The PCR made use of 60 Vbeta and 13 Jbeta primers. Generated by immunoSEQ multiplex PCR, the TCRdb table keeps only in-frame clones and is missing some. The top ten hold less than 4% of the sample, which has about 97,000 clones, 55% to 80% seen once. This receptor was identified in a man aged 40-50 years in good health and CMV-seronegative. The sample comprised PBMCs. The V call is TRBV28, the J call TRBJ1-2; a possible D gene is TRBD1 (5 bases). The CDR3 reads CASSLQGSVIAYTF. The DNA of the CDR3 is TGTGCCAGCAGTTTACAGGGTTCGGTAATCGCTTACACCTTC.